The rows below give T cell receptor beta chains drawn from one sample of a study of blood T cell repertoires in COVID-19. The data were produced by immunoSEQ multiplex PCR, yet TCRdb's version contains in-frame clones alone and is incomplete. The data show about 300,000 clones, 80% to 90% seen once. The sequencing sample was made of peripheral blood. The receptors derive from a woman in her forties or fifties with COVID-19, enrolled during active disease. Each CDR3 is given with its conserved first and last residue. Fields, in order: CDR3 length, V gene, CDR3 protein.

11	TRBV6-5	CASRGFYEQYF
15	TRBV4-3	CASSQGTSGPYEQYF
15	TRBV18	CASSPPTVGYTEAFF
13	TRBV27	CASSLGLLNEQFF
13	TRBV7-9	CASSLGSPGEQYF
15	TRBV5-4	CASTSRGGITDTQYF
16	TRBV27	CASSLFGTGANYGYTF
12	TRBV18	CASSQQGGKLFF
14	TRBV6-5	CATCRGSKNEKLFF
15	TRBV3-1/TRBV3-2	CASSQGWTGIGKLFF
11	TRBV2	CASTIQETQYF
13	TRBV30	CAATGPGGETQYF
14	TRBV7-8	CASSLARGRNTQYF
14	TRBV10-3	CAISESADYTEAFF
14	TRBV7-2	CASSLAGLRETQYF
14	TRBV5-1	CASSGDRGRYEQYF
14	TRBV7-2	CASSRGTLEETQYF
13	TRBV6-5	CASSNTGLTEAFF
15	TRBV5-1	CASSLRQGGTNGYTF
16	TRBV5-1	CASSLMASGNYNEQFF
15	TRBV19	CASNRPGQPPTAQHF
15	TRBV12-2	CASRRRTVAKNIQYF
18	TRBV30	CAWRPPGGALRYTGELFF
16	TRBV7-2	CASSLVASGSGETQYF
15	TRBV6-5	CASQQGATGANVLTF
14	TRBV5-1	CASSFRLAGYEQFF